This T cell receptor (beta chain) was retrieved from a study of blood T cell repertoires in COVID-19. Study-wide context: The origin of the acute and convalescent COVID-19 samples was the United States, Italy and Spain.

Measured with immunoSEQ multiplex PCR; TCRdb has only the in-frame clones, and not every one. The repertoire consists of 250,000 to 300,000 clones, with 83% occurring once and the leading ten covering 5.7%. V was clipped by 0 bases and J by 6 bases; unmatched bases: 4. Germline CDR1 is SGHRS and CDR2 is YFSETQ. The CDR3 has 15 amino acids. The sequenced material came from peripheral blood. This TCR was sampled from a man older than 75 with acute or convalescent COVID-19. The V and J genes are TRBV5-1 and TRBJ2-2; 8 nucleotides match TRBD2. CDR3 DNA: TGCGCCAGCAGCTTGGACGGGAGGGTGCCCGGGGAGCTGTTTTTT. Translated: CASSLDGRVPGELFF.